A selection of T cell receptor beta chains follows, all from one sample in a study of beta chain features in type 1 diabetes. Data came from immunoSEQ multiplex PCR; TCRdb stores just in-frame clones and leaves some out. The profile covers fewer than 550,000 clones, with roughly 11% appearing a single time and approximately 0.05% taken by the ten largest. Sequenced material: naive CD4+ T cells from blood. The source of these receptors is a woman under 30 in good health. CDR3s include the opening cysteine and the closing phenylalanine or tryptophan. Fields, in order: clone size, V gene, D gene, J gene, CDR3 protein, CDR3 DNA. D genes are given only for firm matches. The size entry is marked missing in some rows and otherwise reads once, few, many or a size class.

once	TRBV5-1	NA	TRBJ2-3	CASSLGGQVTDTQYF	TGCGCCAGCAGCTTGGGGGGACAAGTCACAGATACGCAGTATTTT
few	TRBV29-1	NA	TRBJ2-3	CSVDPIYRTDTQYF	TGCAGCGTTGATCCCATCTACCGCACAGATACGCAGTATTTT
few	TRBV15	NA	TRBJ2-4	CATSIRGENIQYF	TGTGCCACCAGCATCCGCGGGGAAAACATTCAGTACTTC
few	TRBV30	NA	TRBJ1-5	CAWRRPVFSNQPQHF	TGTGCCTGGAGGCGGCCAGTCTTTAGCAATCAGCCCCAGCATTTT
NA	TRBV14	NA	TRBJ1-6	CASSPVPLHF	TGTGCCAGCAGCCCCGTGCCCCTCCACTTT
few	TRBV11-3	TRBD2	TRBJ2-3	CASSLGLASTDTQYF	TGTGCCAGCAGCTTGGGACTAGCGAGCACAGATACGCAGTATTTT
few	TRBV27	TRBD1	TRBJ2-6	CASSAGTGISGANVLTF	TGTGCCAGCAGTGCCGGGACAGGGATCTCTGGGGCCAACGTCCTGACTTTC
few	TRBV5-5	NA	TRBJ2-1	CASSQGSARGFYNEQFF	TGCGCCAGCAGCCAAGGCTCGGCTAGGGGTTTCTACAATGAGCAGTTCTTC
many	TRBV9	NA	TRBJ2-3	CASSVDEYTDTQYF	TGTGCCAGCAGCGTGGACGAGTACACAGATACGCAGTATTTT
NA	TRBV7-2	NA	TRBJ2-5	CASSLSPAGAGAQYF	TGTGCCAGCAGCTTAAGCCCCGCGGGCGCCGGGGCCCAGTACTTC
few	TRBV7-2	TRBD2	TRBJ2-3	CASSVTSGTDTQYF	TGTGCCAGCAGCGTGACTAGCGGCACAGATACGCAGTATTTT
NA	TRBV9	NA	TRBJ1-2	CASSVTPREVYYGYTF	TGTGCCAGCAGCGTAACCCCCAGGGAGGTCTACTATGGCTACACCTTC
NA	TRBV11-1	NA	TRBJ2-7	CASSLGHSYEQYF	TGTGCCAGCAGCTTGGGTCACTCCTACGAGCAGTACTTC
few	TRBV7-2	NA	TRBJ2-1	CAGGYRGTYNEQFF	TGTGCCGGTGGATATAGGGGGACCTACAATGAGCAGTTCTTC
NA	TRBV7-2	NA	TRBJ1-2	CASSPRSGDGYTF	TGTGCCAGCAGCCCTCGGAGCGGGGACGGCTACACCTTC
few	TRBV10-3	NA	TRBJ2-7	CAISRAGSYEQYF	TGTGCCATCAGTAGAGCAGGGAGCTACGAGCAGTACTTC
few	TRBV29-1	NA	TRBJ1-5	CSVVWGNQPQHF	TGCAGCGTTGTATGGGGTAATCAGCCCCAGCATTTT
NA	TRBV4-2	TRBD1	TRBJ2-5	CASSQVPGQAQETQYF	TGTGCCAGCAGCCAAGTTCCGGGACAGGCGCAAGAGACCCAGTACTTC
NA	TRBV29-1	NA	TRBJ2-3	CSVASGTDTQYF	TGCAGCGTTGCCAGCGGGACAGATACGCAGTATTTT
few	TRBV5-1	NA	TRBJ2-3	CATGGDYTDTQYF	TGCGCCACCGGGGGCGATTACACAGATACGCAGTATTTT
NA	TRBV11-3	NA	TRBJ2-4	CASSDWTVAKNIQYF	TGTGCCAGCAGCGACTGGACGGTAGCCAAAAACATTCAGTACTTC
NA	TRBV9	NA	TRBJ2-7	CASSVSAGDSYEQYF	TGTGCCAGCAGCGTATCGGCAGGTGATTCCTACGAGCAGTACTTC
NA	TRBV19	NA	TRBJ1-1	CASSYKTNTEAFF	TGTGCCAGTAGTTACAAAACGAACACTGAAGCTTTCTTT
NA	TRBV6-6	TRBD1	TRBJ2-7	CASSLRQGPYEQYF	TGTGCCAGCAGTCTACGACAGGGGCCCTACGAGCAGTACTTC
NA	TRBV18	TRBD2	TRBJ2-4	CASSPGGGPAKNIQYF	TGTGCCAGCTCACCCGGCGGGGGACCGGCCAAAAACATTCAGTACTTC
few	TRBV4-3	NA	TRBJ1-1	CASSQNVMNTEAFF	TGCGCCAGCAGCCAAAACGTAATGAACACTGAAGCTTTCTTT
few	TRBV7-9	NA	TRBJ2-1	CASSSVREQFF	TGTGCCAGCAGCTCGGTCAGGGAGCAGTTCTTC
few	TRBV2	TRBD1	TRBJ2-3	CASSLLRDRRGTQYF	TGTGCCAGCAGCCTCCTCCGGGACAGGCGAGGTACGCAGTATTTT
NA	TRBV9	NA	TRBJ1-6	CASSGYRDSPLHF	TGTGCCAGCAGCGGGTACAGGGATTCACCCCTCCACTTT
NA	TRBV28	TRBD2	TRBJ2-1	CASRGSGEDYNEQFF	TGTGCCAGCAGGGGGAGCGGGGAGGACTACAATGAGCAGTTCTTC
NA	TRBV5-1	NA	TRBJ2-5	CASSLLQETQYF	TGCGCCAGCAGCTTGCTCCAAGAGACCCAGTACTTC
NA	TRBV7-3	TRBD1	TRBJ2-4	CASSPGQIDREENIQYF	TGTGCCAGCAGCCCAGGGCAAATCGACAGGGAAGAAAACATTCAGTACTTC
NA	TRBV15	NA	TRBJ1-1	CATRGVNTEAFF	TGTGCCACCCGGGGGGTGAACACTGAAGCTTTCTTT
few	TRBV12-5	NA	TRBJ1-1	CASGTETNTEAFF	TGTGCTAGTGGGACGGAGACGAACACTGAAGCTTTCTTT
NA	TRBV7-2	TRBD2	TRBJ2-7	CASSLTSGSPTYEQYF	TGTGCCAGCAGCTTGACTAGCGGGAGCCCCACCTACGAGCAGTACTTC
few	TRBV7-2	NA	TRBJ2-1	CASSFGGASRNEQFF	TGTGCCAGCAGCTTCGGCGGGGCTAGCCGCAATGAGCAGTTCTTC
few	TRBV18	TRBD1	TRBJ1-6	CASSRTGGGGSPLHF	TGTGCCAGCTCACGGACAGGGGGCGGCGGTTCACCCCTCCACTTT
few	TRBV18	NA	TRBJ1-2	CASSPPRGNGHGYTF	TGTGCCAGCTCACCACCGCGTGGGAACGGACATGGCTACACCTTC
NA	TRBV5-1	NA	TRBJ2-5	CASSFVGRQETQYF	TGCGCCAGCAGCTTCGTCGGGCGTCAAGAGACCCAGTACTTC
NA	TRBV15	NA	TRBJ1-2	CATSRDGLSDGYTF	TGTGCCACCAGCAGAGATGGACTTTCCGATGGCTACACCTTC
NA	TRBV7-2	NA	TRBJ1-1	CASSLEPALAYAGHPF	TGTGCCAGCAGCTTAGAACCGGCCCTCGCTTACGCTGGTCATCCCTTT
NA	TRBV28	NA	TRBJ2-1	CASSTVNYNEQFF	TGTGCCAGCAGCACCGTTAACTACAATGAGCAGTTCTTC
NA	TRBV6-5	NA	TRBJ2-1	CASSPDRSSYNEQFF	TGTGCCAGCAGCCCGGACAGAAGCTCCTACAATGAGCAGTTCTTC